The rows below give T cell receptor beta chains drawn from one sample of a study of T cell responses to AZD1222 COVID-19 vaccine. The assay was immunoSEQ multiplex PCR, and TCRdb's table has in-frame clones only and misses some. This sample carries around 110,000 clones, around 92% of them seen once, and the ten largest clones take about 8.1%. The sequencing here drew on peripheral blood, taken 28 days after the second AZD1222 dose. The receptors were sampled from an adult who received the AZD1222 COVID-19 vaccine. The CDR3 runs from the conserved cysteine through the conserved F or W. The D gene is left open where the match is weak. Expanded clones get a size class; other rows say once, few or many, or leave the size out.

j_call d_call v_call clone_size cdr3_aa cdr3_nt
TRBJ1-2 NA TRBV5-4 NA CASSLGSGGWNYGYTF TGTGCCAGCAGCTTGGGATCTGGGGGATGGAACTATGGCTACACCTTC
TRBJ2-7 TRBD1 TRBV18 NA CASSQDRGSYEQYF TGTGCCAGCTCACAGGACAGGGGAAGCTACGAGCAGTACTTC
TRBJ1-1 NA TRBV29-1 NA CSVFDLNTEAFF TGCAGCGTTTTTGATTTGAACACTGAAGCTTTCTTT
TRBJ2-7 NA TRBV7-9 NA CASSLNNGGGEQYF TGTGCCAGCAGCTTAAATAACGGCGGTGGCGAGCAGTACTTC
TRBJ2-1 TRBD2 TRBV3-1/TRBV3-2 NA CASSQDWRGSSYNEQFF TGTGCCAGCAGCCAAGACTGGCGGGGGAGCTCCTACAATGAGCAGTTCTTC
TRBJ1-5 NA TRBV12-3/TRBV12-4 NA CASSPRVGPQHF TGTGCCAGCAGCCCGCGTGTTGGGCCCCAGCATTTT
TRBJ1-3 NA TRBV14 NA CASRPGSPSSGNTIYF TGTGCCAGCAGACCCGGGAGCCCGAGCTCTGGAAACACCATATATTTT
TRBJ2-7 TRBD2 TRBV28 NA CASRISGRGYEQYF TGTGCCAGCAGGATTAGCGGGAGGGGCTACGAGCAGTACTTC
TRBJ1-2 NA TRBV5-6 NA CASSNFHVQGRNGYTF TGTGCCAGCAGCAATTTTCATGTTCAGGGGAGGAATGGCTACACCTTC
TRBJ1-5 TRBD1 TRBV2 NA CASSELQGAGQPQHF TGTGCCAGCAGTGAGTTACAGGGGGCAGGGCAGCCCCAGCATTTT
TRBJ1-3 NA TRBV13 NA CASSVTPRGSGNTIYF TGTGCCAGCAGCGTAACCCCAAGGGGGTCTGGAAACACCATATATTTT
TRBJ2-5 NA TRBV28 NA CASSLTADDTQYF TGTGCCAGCAGTCTTACGGCAGATGACACCCAGTACTTC
TRBJ1-2 TRBD1 TRBV10-2 NA CASRGDRGMSGYTF TGCGCCAGCAGGGGGGACAGGGGTATGAGTGGCTACACCTTC
TRBJ2-7 NA TRBV6-5 NA CASSYTESDEQYF TGTGCCAGCAGTTACACAGAATCCGACGAGCAGTACTTC
TRBJ2-1 NA TRBV7-3 NA CASSLDRNEQFF TGTGCCAGCAGCTTAGATCGCAATGAGCAGTTCTTC
TRBJ2-1 TRBD2 TRBV4-1 NA CASSQAPSLAGEPYNEQFF TGCGCCAGCAGCCAAGCCCCCTCGCTAGCGGGGGAGCCTTACAATGAGCAGTTCTTC
TRBJ1-2 NA TRBV27 NA CASTPGRGGNYGYTF TGTGCCAGCACCCCCGGTCGGGGGGGCAACTATGGCTACACCTTC
TRBJ1-2 NA TRBV6-2/TRBV6-3 NA CASSYDGTIFYGYTF TGTGCCAGCAGTTACGACGGGACAATTTTTTATGGCTACACCTTC
TRBJ2-3 TRBD2 TRBV5-1 NA CASSSGSGVTDTQYF TGCGCCAGCAGCTCCGGTAGCGGGGTCACAGATACGCAGTATTTT
TRBJ1-6 TRBD1 TRBV5-4 NA CASSLEGAVVNSPLHF TGTGCCAGCAGCTTGGAGGGGGCAGTAGTCAATTCACCCCTCCACTTT
TRBJ2-7 NA TRBV5-4 NA CASSLDLGSTYEQYF TGTGCCAGCAGCTTGGATCTGGGATCAACCTACGAGCAGTACTTC
TRBJ1-1 NA TRBV2 NA CASREDWNTEAFF TGTGCCAGCAGGGAGGACTGGAACACTGAAGCTTTCTTT
TRBJ2-3 NA TRBV7-3 NA CASSTAGADTQYF TGTGCCAGCAGCACCGCGGGCGCAGATACGCAGTATTTT
TRBJ1-5 NA TRBV29-1 once CSVAGQENQPQHF TGCAGCGTCGCGGGCCAAGAGAATCAGCCCCAGCATTTT
TRBJ2-7 NA TRBV29-1 once CSALGGGISYEQYF TGCAGCGCTCTCGGAGGGGGGATCTCCTACGAGCAGTACTTC
TRBJ1-5 NA TRBV3-1/TRBV3-2 NA CASSHTGSEPTGNQPQHF TGTGCCAGCAGCCATACGGGGAGCGAGCCAACTGGCAATCAGCCCCAGCATTTT
TRBJ1-1 NA TRBV5-5 NA CASSYTGTEAFF TGTGCCAGCAGCTATACAGGGACTGAAGCTTTCTTT
TRBJ2-2 NA TRBV7-6 NA CASSLAPRGTGELFF TGTGCCAGCAGCTTAGCCCCCAGGGGCACCGGGGAGCTGTTTTTT
TRBJ1-1 NA TRBV10-3 NA CAISESSPDLMNTEAFF TGTGCCATCAGTGAGTCGTCCCCAGATTTGATGAACACTGAAGCTTTCTTT